This is a list of T cell receptor beta chains from one sample in a study of T cell changes during pregnancy in multiple sclerosis. Repertoires were generated with immunoSEQ multiplex PCR, while TCRdb's copy carries only in-frame clones and drops some. This sample carries 15,000 to 25,000 clones, roughly nine tenths of them seen once, and the ten largest clones take about 7.5%. Sequenced material: CD8+ T cells from peripheral blood mononuclear cells, taken in the second trimester of pregnancy. The receptors were gathered from a female donor in good health, enrolled as a control in a pregnancy study. CDR3s include the opening cysteine and the closing phenylalanine or tryptophan. D genes are given only for firm matches. A row's size may be missing; if present it is once, few, many or a size class.

j_call clone_size v_call d_call cdr3_nt cdr3_aa
TRBJ1-1 - TRBV7-2 - TGTGCCAGCAGCTTAAAAATCGGTTGGGGAGTGGAACTTAACACTGAAGCTTTCTTT CASSLKIGWGVELNTEAFF
TRBJ2-5 few TRBV10-3 TRBD2 TGTGCCATCAGTACTCCCCCCGGGACTAGCGTTAAGGAGACCCAGTACTTC CAISTPPGTSVKETQYF
TRBJ1-4 - TRBV5-4 TRBD1 TGTGCCAGCAGCTCGGGACAGCTTAATGAAAAACTGTTTTTT CASSSGQLNEKLFF
TRBJ1-1 - TRBV5-1 TRBD1 TGCGCCAGCAGCTTGGACAGGGGTTCTAAAACTGAAGCTTTCTTT CASSLDRGSKTEAFF
TRBJ2-7 few TRBV7-4 - TGTGCCAGCAGCTTAGATGAGTACGAGCAGTACTTC CASSLDEYEQYF
TRBJ1-2 once TRBV19 - TGTGCCAGTAGGCTGATAGATGGCTACACCTTC CASRLIDGYTF
TRBJ2-1 - TRBV28 - TGTGCCAGCGACAGGTACAATGAGCAGTTCTTC CASDRYNEQFF
TRBJ2-1 - TRBV6-4 TRBD2 TGTGCCAGCAGCAACAGCGGGAGGGCCGAACAGTTCTTC CASSNSGRAEQFF
TRBJ2-6 - TRBV6-5 - TGTGCCAGCAGTTACTCTACTGGGGCCAACGTCCTGACTTTC CASSYSTGANVLTF
TRBJ2-1 - TRBV6-5 TRBD2 TGTGCCAGCAGTTACTCGGCTAGCGGGTATCTGAATGAGCAGTTCTTC CASSYSASGYLNEQFF
TRBJ1-5 - TRBV15 TRBD1 TGTGCCACCAGCAGATATACCTTAGACAGGGGGATGTCTCAGCCCCAGCATTTT CATSRYTLDRGMSQPQHF
TRBJ2-5 - TRBV7-3 TRBD1 TGTGCCAGCAGCTCGGGACAGGGGCCTATGCGGGAGGAGACCCAGTACTTC CASSSGQGPMREETQYF
TRBJ1-1 - TRBV7-2 TRBD1 TGTGCCAGCAGCTTAGGGACAGGGAATTATCGGGCTGAAGCTTTCTTT CASSLGTGNYRAEAFF
TRBJ2-1 - TRBV15 - TGTGCCACCAGCCCCGGCGGCTGGGACAATGAGCAGTTCTTC CATSPGGWDNEQFF
TRBJ2-7 - TRBV13 TRBD2 TGTGCCAGCAGCTCTGCTAGCGGGGCGCCCTACGAGCAGTACTTC CASSSASGAPYEQYF
TRBJ2-1 - TRBV27 TRBD1 TGTGCCAGCAGTCCGTCTGAGGGGGCCAGGTACAATGAGCAGTTCTTC CASSPSEGARYNEQFF
TRBJ2-3 - TRBV29-1 - TGCAGTTCCGGGGAGGGGGCAGATACGCAGTATTTT CSSGEGADTQYF
TRBJ1-1 - TRBV11-2 - TGTGCCAGCAGCCCAGGGAGGACTGAAGCTTTCTTT CASSPGRTEAFF
TRBJ1-1 - TRBV14 TRBD1 TGTGCCAGCAGCCAAGAGACAGGGGGCGGATGGAACACTGAAGCTTTCTTT CASSQETGGGWNTEAFF
TRBJ1-1 medium-sized TRBV6-4 - TGTGCCAGCGATGTGCGGGTCCCAGGCACTGAAGCTTTCTTT CASDVRVPGTEAFF
TRBJ1-5 - TRBV5-1 - TGCGCCAGCAGCTTGGCAGGCCAGCCCCAGCATTTT CASSLAGQPQHF